This T cell receptor (beta chain) was sequenced in a study of shared clonotypes between healthy human individuals. Study results and limitations: Sampling was confined to blood; repertoires within tissues likely differ.

Only in-frame clones appear in the TCRdb table, and some are missing; sequencing was by immunoSEQ multiplex PCR. The sample lists hundreds of thousands of clones, around 97% occurring once. With regard to this clone: What it binds is unknown.

Splitting the CD4+ cells yielded a CD45RA+ naive subset and a CD45RA-negative memory subset. Material: naive CD4+ T cells sorted from blood. Subset defined: CD45RA+ positively selected. The origin of this receptor is a young woman in good health.

The CDR3 spells CAIRRLGDTEAFF. The CDR3 DNA is TGTGCCATCCGGCGCCTCGGGGACACTGAAGCTTTCTTT. The V gene is TRBV10-3, the J gene TRBJ1-1; D is undetermined. From germline, CDR1 is ENHRY and CDR2 SYGVKD. This CDR3 contains 13 residues. V shed 8 bases and J shed 3 bases, with 13 bases lying between them.